This T cell receptor (beta chain) comes out of a study of cytomegalovirus exposure and HLA in healthy donors. This clone was picked up one time. The antigen remains undetermined. Study results and caveats: It was in a later analysis that TCR association rates were seen to vary by HLA locus, highest for DRB1 and lowest for HLA-C.

The germline CDR1 and CDR2 sequences are SGHRS and YFSETQ. This CDR3 contains 11 residues. V was clipped by 2 bases and J by 6 bases, with 6 bases between them. Primers for the PCR totalled 60 Vbeta and 13 Jbeta. The repertoire was sequenced with immunoSEQ multiplex PCR; TCRdb's copy has only in-frame clones and lacks some. The sample has under 90,000 clones; more than 70% are singletons. The source material was PBMCs. This chain joins TRBV5-1 and TRBJ2-7; TRBD1 might be the D (5 bases). The source of this sequence is a man aged 40-49 years in good health and CMV-seronegative. The CDR3 is CASSFRGEQYF. The DNA of the CDR3 is TGCGCCAGCAGCTTTAGGGGCGAGCAGTACTTC.